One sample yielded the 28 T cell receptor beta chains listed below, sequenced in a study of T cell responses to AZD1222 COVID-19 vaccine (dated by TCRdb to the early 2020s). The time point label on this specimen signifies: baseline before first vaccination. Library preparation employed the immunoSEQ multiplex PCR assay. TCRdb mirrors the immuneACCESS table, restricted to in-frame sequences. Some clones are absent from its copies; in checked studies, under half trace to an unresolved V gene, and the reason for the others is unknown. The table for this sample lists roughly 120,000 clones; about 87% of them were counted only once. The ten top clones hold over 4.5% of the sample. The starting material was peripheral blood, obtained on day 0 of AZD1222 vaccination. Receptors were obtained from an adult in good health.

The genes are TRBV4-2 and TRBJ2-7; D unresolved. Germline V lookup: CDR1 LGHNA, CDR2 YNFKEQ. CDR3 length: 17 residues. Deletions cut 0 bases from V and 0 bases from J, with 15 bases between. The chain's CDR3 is CASSQDQAALYSYEQYF. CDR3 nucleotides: TGTGCCAGCAGCCAAGATCAGGCAGCCCTATACTCCTACGAGCAGTACTTC.

The CDR3 nucleotides are TGTGCCAGCTCACCACAAGTGAACACTGAAGCTTTCTTT. Translation: CASSPQVNTEAFF. This sequence joins TRBV18 and TRBJ1-1; D gene uncertain. V lost 1 base, J lost 0 bases, and 3 bases lay in between. Looked up from germline, CDR1 is KGHSH and CDR2 is LQKENI. The CDR3 has 13 amino acids.

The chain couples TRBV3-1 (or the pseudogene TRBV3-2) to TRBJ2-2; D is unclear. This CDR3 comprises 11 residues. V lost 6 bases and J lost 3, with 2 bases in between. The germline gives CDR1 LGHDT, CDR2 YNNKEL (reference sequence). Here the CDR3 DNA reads TGTGCCAGCAGAGACACCGGGGAGCTGTTTTTT. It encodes CASRDTGELFF.

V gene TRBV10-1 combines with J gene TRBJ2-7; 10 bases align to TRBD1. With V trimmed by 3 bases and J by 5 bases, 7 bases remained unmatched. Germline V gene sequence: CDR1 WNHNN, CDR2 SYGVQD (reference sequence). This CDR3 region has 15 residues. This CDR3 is CASSEPGQGSDEQYF. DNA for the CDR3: TGCGCCAGCAGTGAACCGGGACAGGGGAGCGACGAGCAGTACTTC.

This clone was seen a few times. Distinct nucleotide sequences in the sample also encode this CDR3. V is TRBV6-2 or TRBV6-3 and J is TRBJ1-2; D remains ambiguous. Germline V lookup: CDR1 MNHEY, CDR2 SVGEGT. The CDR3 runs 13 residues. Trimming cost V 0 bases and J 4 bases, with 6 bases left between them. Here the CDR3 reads CASSYSRGYGYTF. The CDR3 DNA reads TGTGCCAGCAGTTACTCTCGGGGCTATGGCTACACCTTC.

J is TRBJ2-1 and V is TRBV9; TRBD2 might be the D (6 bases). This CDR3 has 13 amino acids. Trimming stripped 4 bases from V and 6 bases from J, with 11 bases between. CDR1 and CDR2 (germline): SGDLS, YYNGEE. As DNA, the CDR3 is TGTGCCAGCAGCACCGGACTACCCAATGAGCAGTTCTTC. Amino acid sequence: CASSTGLPNEQFF.

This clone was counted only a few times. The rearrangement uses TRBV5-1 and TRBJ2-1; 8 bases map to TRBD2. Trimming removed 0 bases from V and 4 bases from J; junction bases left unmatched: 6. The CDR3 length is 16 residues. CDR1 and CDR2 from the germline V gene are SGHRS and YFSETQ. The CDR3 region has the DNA TGCGCCAGCAGCTTGGTCTCCAGCGGGGGTTACAATGAGCAGTTCTTC. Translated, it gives CASSLVSSGGYNEQFF.

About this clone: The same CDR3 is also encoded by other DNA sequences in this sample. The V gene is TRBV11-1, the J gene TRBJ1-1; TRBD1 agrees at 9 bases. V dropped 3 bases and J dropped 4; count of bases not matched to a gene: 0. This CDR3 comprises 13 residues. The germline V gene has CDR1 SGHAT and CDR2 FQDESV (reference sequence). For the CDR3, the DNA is TGTGCCAGCAGCTTGGACAGGGGCACTGAAGCTTTCTTT. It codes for CASSLDRGTEAFF.

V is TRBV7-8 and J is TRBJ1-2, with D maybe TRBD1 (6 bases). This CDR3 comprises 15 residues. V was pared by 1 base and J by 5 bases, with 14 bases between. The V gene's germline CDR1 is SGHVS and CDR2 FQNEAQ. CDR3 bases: TGTGCCAGCAGCTTAGAATTGGGGGCAGGGTATGGCTACACCTTC. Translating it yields CASSLELGAGYGYTF. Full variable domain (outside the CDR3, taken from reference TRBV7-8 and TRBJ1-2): GAGVSQSPRYKVAKRGQDVALRCDPISGHVSLFWYQQALGQGPEFLTYFQNEAQLDKSGLPSDRFFAERPEGSVSTLKIQRTQQEDSAVYLCASSLELGAGYGYTFGSGTRLTVV.

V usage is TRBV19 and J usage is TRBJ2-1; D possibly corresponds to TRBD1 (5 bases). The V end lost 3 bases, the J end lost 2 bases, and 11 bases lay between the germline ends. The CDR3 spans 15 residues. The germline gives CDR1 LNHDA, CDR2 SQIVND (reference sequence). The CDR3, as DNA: TGTGCCAGTAGTATCGACAGTGACACCTACAATGAGCAGTTCTTC. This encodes CASSIDSDTYNEQFF.

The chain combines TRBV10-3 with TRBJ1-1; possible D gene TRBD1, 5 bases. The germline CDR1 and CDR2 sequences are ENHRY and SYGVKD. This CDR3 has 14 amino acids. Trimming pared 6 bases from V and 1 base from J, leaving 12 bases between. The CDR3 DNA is TGTGCCATCAGGCTACAGGAGGGGAACACTGAAGCTTTCTTT. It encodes CAIRLQEGNTEAFF.

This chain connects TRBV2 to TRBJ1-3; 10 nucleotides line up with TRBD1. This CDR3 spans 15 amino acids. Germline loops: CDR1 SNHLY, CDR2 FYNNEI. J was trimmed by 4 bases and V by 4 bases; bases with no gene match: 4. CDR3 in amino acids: CASSADRGTGNTIYF. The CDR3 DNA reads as TGTGCCAGCAGTGCGGACAGGGGGACCGGAAACACCATATATTTT.

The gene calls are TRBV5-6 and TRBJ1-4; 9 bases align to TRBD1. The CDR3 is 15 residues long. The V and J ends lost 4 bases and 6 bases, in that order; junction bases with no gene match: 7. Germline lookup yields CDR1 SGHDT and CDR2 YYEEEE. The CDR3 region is CASSLRDRGDEKLFF. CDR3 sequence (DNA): TGTGCCAGCAGCCTGCGTGACAGGGGGGATGAAAAACTGTTTTTT.

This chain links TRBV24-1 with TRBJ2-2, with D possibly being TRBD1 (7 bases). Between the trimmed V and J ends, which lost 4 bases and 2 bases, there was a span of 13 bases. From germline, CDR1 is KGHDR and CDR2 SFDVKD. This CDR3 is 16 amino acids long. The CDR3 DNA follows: TGTGCCACCAGTGACCCGACAGGGACTAACACCGGGGAGCTGTTTTTT. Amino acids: CATSDPTGTNTGELFF.

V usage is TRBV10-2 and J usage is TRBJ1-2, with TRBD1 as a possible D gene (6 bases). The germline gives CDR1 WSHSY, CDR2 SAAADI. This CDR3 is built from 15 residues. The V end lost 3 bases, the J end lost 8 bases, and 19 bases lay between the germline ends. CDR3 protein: CASSDPGGTSGGYTF. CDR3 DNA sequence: TGCGCCAGCAGTGATCCCGGGGGCACCTCAGGGGGCTACACCTTC.

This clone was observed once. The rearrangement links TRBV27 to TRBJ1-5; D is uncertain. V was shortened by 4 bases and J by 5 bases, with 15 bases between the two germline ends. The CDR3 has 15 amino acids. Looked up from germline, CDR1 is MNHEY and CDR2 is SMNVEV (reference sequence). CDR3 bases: TGTGCCAGCAGTTCACCCCCTGGGTTCGATCAGCCCCAGCATTTT. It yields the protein CASSSPPGFDQPQHF.

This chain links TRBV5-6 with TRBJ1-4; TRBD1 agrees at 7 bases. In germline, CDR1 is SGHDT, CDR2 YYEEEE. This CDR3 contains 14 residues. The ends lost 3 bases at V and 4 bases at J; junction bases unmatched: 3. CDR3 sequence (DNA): TGTGCCAGCAGCTCCCGGGACAGTAATGAAAAACTGTTTTTT. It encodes CASSSRDSNEKLFF. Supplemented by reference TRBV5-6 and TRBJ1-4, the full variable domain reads DAGVTQSPTHLIKTRGQQVTLRCSPKSGHDTVSWYQQALGQGPQFIFQYYEEEERQRGNFPDRFSGHQFPNYSSELNVNALLLGDSALYLCASSSRDSNEKLFFGSGTQLSVL.

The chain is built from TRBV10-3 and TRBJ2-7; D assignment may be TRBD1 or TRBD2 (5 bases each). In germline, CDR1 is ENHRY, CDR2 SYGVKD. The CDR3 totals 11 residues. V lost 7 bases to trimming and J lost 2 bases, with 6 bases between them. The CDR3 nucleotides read TGTGCCATCATGGGGGCCTACGAGCAGTACTTC. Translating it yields CAIMGAYEQYF.

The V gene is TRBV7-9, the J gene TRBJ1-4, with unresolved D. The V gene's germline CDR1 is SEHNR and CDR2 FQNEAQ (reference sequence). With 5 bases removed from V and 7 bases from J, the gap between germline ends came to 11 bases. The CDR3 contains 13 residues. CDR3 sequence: CASSQRAGEKLFF. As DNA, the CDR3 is TGTGCCAGCAGCCAACGGGCCGGTGAAAAACTGTTTTTT.

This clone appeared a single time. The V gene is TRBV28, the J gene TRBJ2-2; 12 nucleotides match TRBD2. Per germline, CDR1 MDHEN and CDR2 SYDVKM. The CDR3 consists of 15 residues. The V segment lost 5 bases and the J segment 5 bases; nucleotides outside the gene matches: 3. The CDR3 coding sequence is TGTGCCAGCAGTCCCCTAGCGGGGGGGACCGGGGAGCTGTTTTTT. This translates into CASSPLAGGTGELFF.

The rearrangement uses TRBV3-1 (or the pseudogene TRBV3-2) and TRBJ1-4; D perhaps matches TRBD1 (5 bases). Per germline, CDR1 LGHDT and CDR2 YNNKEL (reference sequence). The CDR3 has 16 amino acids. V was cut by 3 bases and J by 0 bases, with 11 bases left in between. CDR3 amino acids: CASSQGGFATNEKLFF. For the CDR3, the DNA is TGTGCCAGCAGCCAGGGGGGATTTGCAACTAATGAAAAACTGTTTTTT.

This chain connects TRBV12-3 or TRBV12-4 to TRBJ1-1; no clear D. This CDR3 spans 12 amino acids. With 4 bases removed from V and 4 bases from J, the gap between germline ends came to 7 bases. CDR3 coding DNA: TGTGCCAGCAGTTGGGGAAGCACTGAAGCTTTCTTT. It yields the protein CASSWGSTEAFF.

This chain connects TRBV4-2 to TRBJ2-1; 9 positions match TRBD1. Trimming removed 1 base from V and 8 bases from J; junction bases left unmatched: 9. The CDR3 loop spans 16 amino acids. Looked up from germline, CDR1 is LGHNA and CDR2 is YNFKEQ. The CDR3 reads CASSQVLRTGAYEQFF. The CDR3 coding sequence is TGTGCCAGCAGCCAAGTACTAAGGACAGGGGCTTATGAGCAGTTCTTC.

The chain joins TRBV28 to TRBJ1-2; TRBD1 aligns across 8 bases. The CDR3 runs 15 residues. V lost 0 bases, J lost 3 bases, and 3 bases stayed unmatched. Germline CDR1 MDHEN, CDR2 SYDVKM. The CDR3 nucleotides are TGTGCCAGCAGTTTATGGGCAGGGGGCGACTATGGCTACACCTTC. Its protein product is CASSLWAGGDYGYTF.

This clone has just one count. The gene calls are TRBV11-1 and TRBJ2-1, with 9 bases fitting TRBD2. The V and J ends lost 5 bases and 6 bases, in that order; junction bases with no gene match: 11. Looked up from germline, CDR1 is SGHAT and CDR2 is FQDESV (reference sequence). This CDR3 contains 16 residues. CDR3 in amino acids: CASSPGGGLAINEQFF. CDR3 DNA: TGTGCCAGCAGCCCGGGGGGGGGACTAGCTATCAATGAGCAGTTCTTC.

The CDR3 coding sequence is TGCGCCAGCAGCTTACGAGGGGTTGCAACTAATGAAAAACTGTTTTTT. Encoded protein: CASSLRGVATNEKLFF. This chain joins TRBV5-1 and TRBJ1-4; perhaps TRBD1 as D (5 bases). Germline V gene lookup returns CDR1 SGHRS and CDR2 YFSETQ. V was clipped by 2 bases and J by 0 bases, with 11 bases between them. This CDR3 is built from 16 residues.

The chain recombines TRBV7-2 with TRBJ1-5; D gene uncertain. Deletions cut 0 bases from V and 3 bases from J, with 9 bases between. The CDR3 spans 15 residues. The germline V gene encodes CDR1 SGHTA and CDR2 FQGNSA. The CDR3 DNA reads TGTGCCAGCAGCTTAGCGGCAAGGGTCAATCAGCCCCAGCATTTT. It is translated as CASSLAARVNQPQHF.

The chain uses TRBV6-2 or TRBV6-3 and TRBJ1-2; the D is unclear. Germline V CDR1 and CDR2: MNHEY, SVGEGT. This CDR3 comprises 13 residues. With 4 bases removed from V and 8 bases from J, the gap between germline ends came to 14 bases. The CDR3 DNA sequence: TGTGCCAGCAGTTTCGAGACGGTGCGGGGCTACACCTTC. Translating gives CASSFETVRGYTF.